Presented here are 27 T cell receptor beta chains from one specimen sequenced in a study of blood T cell repertoires in COVID-19. Some clones are missing from TCRdb's copy, which holds only in-frame ones; the method was immunoSEQ multiplex PCR. The sample has 350,000 or so clones, approximately 89% seen once. The material sequenced was peripheral blood. The receptors shown here come from an older woman with COVID-19, enrolled during active disease.

V usage is TRBV7-9 and J usage is TRBJ1-1, with a weak D call TRBD1 (5 bases). Germline CDR1 reads SEHNR; CDR2 reads FQNEAQ (reference sequence). The CDR3 is 15 amino acids. V lost 4 bases, J lost 1 base, and 13 bases lay in between. The DNA for the CDR3 is TGTGCCAGCAGCTACAACAGGAGCCCGAACACTGAAGCTTTCTTT. The encoded protein is CASSYNRSPNTEAFF.

This clone was seen just once. This chain joins TRBV11-2 and TRBJ2-3; no clear D gene. Trimming took off 5 bases at V and 3 bases at J, with 21 bases between the two ends. The CDR3 has 17 residues. Germline V gives CDR1 SGHAT, CDR2 FQNNGV. CDR3 sequence reads: CASSPLRRAARTDTQYF. The CDR3 bases are TGTGCCAGCAGCCCCTTGCGGAGAGCCGCCCGGACAGATACGCAGTATTTT.

The chain combines TRBV3-1 (or the pseudogene TRBV3-2) with TRBJ2-7; tentatively, D is TRBD1 (6 bases). In germline, CDR1 is LGHDT, CDR2 YNNKEL (reference sequence). This CDR3 is 15 amino acids long. V gave up 0 bases and J gave up 1 base, with 10 bases separating them. This CDR3 reads CASSQDLGQSYEQYF. CDR3 DNA: TGTGCCAGCAGCCAAGATCTAGGACAGTCCTACGAGCAGTACTTC.

The chain joins TRBV9 to TRBJ1-1; weak D call: TRBD1 (6 bases). Trimming stripped 3 bases from V and 2 bases from J, with 11 bases between. The CDR3 runs to 14 residues. The germline CDR1 and CDR2 sequences are SGDLS and YYNGEE. This CDR3 is CASSARGRNTEAFF. CDR3 sequence (DNA): TGTGCCAGCAGCGCTAGGGGGAGAAACACTGAAGCTTTCTTT.

The chain employs TRBV11-3 and TRBJ2-2; the match to TRBD2 covers 11 bases. J lost 6 bases, V lost 1 base, and 7 bases had no gene match. This CDR3 spans 17 amino acids. Germline V gene data show CDR1 as SGHNT and CDR2 as YENEEA. The CDR3 spells CASSLGPSGGKAGELFF. CDR3 DNA sequence: TGTGCCAGCAGCTTAGGCCCTAGCGGGGGGAAGGCCGGGGAGCTGTTTTTT.

The chain carries TRBV30 and TRBJ2-7; unclear D gene. In germline, CDR1 is GTSNPN, CDR2 SVGIG (reference sequence). The CDR3 length is 14 residues. Trimming pared 7 bases from V and 1 base from J, leaving 17 bases between. The CDR3 here is CALRALQTSYEQYF. CDR3 DNA: TGTGCCTTAAGAGCCCTACAGACATCCTACGAGCAGTACTTC.

Of note for this clone: In the same sample, other DNA sequences code for this CDR3. V gene TRBV18 combines with J gene TRBJ1-1; 7 positions match TRBD1. V dropped 3 bases and J dropped 0; count of bases not matched to a gene: 4. Looked up from germline, CDR1 is KGHSH and CDR2 is LQKENI. The CDR3 extends over 15 amino acids. The CDR3 region is CASSPPGQLNTEAFF. The CDR3 nucleotides read TGTGCCAGCTCACCGCCGGGACAGCTGAACACTGAAGCTTTCTTT.

This clone was detected only a few times. The chain joins TRBV7-9 to TRBJ2-3; 10 bases match TRBD1. The CDR3 covers 15 residues. V gave up 4 bases and J gave up 3 bases; unmatched junction bases: 4. CDR1 and CDR2 from the germline V gene are SEHNR and FQNEAQ (reference sequence). CDR3 nucleotides: TGTGCCAGCAGCTACCGGACAGGGGGAACAGATACGCAGTATTTT. This translates into CASSYRTGGTDTQYF. The whole variable domain, filled in from reference TRBV7-9 and TRBJ2-3, reads DTGVSQNPRHKITKRGQNVTFRCDPISEHNRLYWYRQTLGQGPEFLTYFQNEAQLEKSRLLSDRFSAERPKGSFSTLEIQRTEQGDSAMYLCASSYRTGGTDTQYFGPGTRLTVL.

This chain joins TRBV5-6 and TRBJ2-4, with a possible D match to TRBD2 (5 bases). The V end was cut by 3 bases, the J end by 0 bases, with 16 bases between. The germline V gene has CDR1 SGHDT and CDR2 YYEEEE. This CDR3 comprises 17 residues. The CDR3 DNA reads TGTGCCAGCAGCTCCTACCCGGGAATTCTAGCCAAAAACATTCAGTACTTC. It is translated as CASSSYPGILAKNIQYF.

The chain couples TRBV2 to TRBJ2-1; D may be TRBD1 (6 bases). Germline V CDR1 and CDR2: SNHLY, FYNNEI. The CDR3 is 14 residues long. V was shortened by 6 bases and J by 6 bases, with 15 bases between the two germline ends. The CDR3 nucleotides read TGTGCCAGCAGCCCACTAGGGGGAACCAATGAGCAGTTCTTC. Translation gives CASSPLGGTNEQFF.

J is TRBJ1-6 and V is TRBV20-1; 7 bases agree with TRBD1. Germline CDR1 reads DFQATT; CDR2 reads SNEGSKA (reference sequence). The length of the CDR3 is 13 residues. Losses at the gene ends were 3 bases for V and 14 bases for J; bases not matched to a gene: 10. The CDR3 loop reads CSASRQGVSTLHF. The CDR3 DNA is TGCAGTGCTAGTCGACAGGGAGTAAGCACCCTCCACTTT.

The V call is TRBV18, the J call TRBJ2-5; 7 positions agree with TRBD1. Germline-derived CDR1 and CDR2 are KGHSH and LQKENI. The CDR3 has 14 residues. Trimming removed 6 bases from V and 4 bases from J; junction bases left unmatched: 8. The CDR3 bases are TGTGCCAGCTCGCGACAGGGTATTGGAGAGACCCAGTACTTC. It is translated as CASSRQGIGETQYF.

This sequence joins TRBV6-5 and TRBJ1-2; possibly TRBD1 for D (6 bases). Trimming removed 7 bases at V and 8 bases at J, with 20 bases between. The CDR3 extends over 14 amino acids. CDR1 and CDR2 from the germline V gene are MNHEY and SVGAGI. CDR3 nucleotides: TGTGCCAGCACCTGGTTGACAGGCTTGGGCGGCTACACCTTC. This encodes CASTWLTGLGGYTF.

This chain uses TRBV2 with TRBJ1-6; perhaps TRBD1 as D (5 bases). Per the germline V gene, CDR1 is SNHLY and CDR2 is FYNNEI. V was trimmed by 3 bases and J by 11 bases, leaving 11 bases between them. The CDR3 has 13 residues. The chain's CDR3 is CASSDDSVTPLHF. The DNA of the CDR3 is TGTGCCAGCAGTGACGACAGTGTGACACCCCTCCACTTT.

Note on this clone: The sample contains more than one DNA sequence encoding this CDR3. V and J are TRBV5-5 and TRBJ1-1; TRBD1 agrees at 11 bases. V shed 3 bases, J shed 6 bases, and the junction held 4 bases outside the gene matches. CDR1 and CDR2 from the germline V gene are SGHKS and YYEKEE (reference sequence). This CDR3 has 14 amino acids. Here the CDR3 reads CASSSPGQGAEAFF. The CDR3 nucleotides are TGTGCCAGCAGCTCCCCGGGACAGGGGGCTGAAGCTTTCTTT.

The chain employs TRBV2 and TRBJ2-2; the D is unclear. The CDR3 is 13 amino acids. CDR1 and CDR2 (germline): SNHLY, FYNNEI. Trimming shortened V by 9 bases and J by 4 bases, and 12 bases separated the two germline ends. The CDR3 region has the DNA TGTGCCAGGGAGAAGCGAAGCACCGGGGAGCTGTTTTTT. Residues: CAREKRSTGELFF.

CDR3 sequence (DNA): TGTGCCAGCAGCTTGGACAGGGGGGGTTCCTACGAGCAGTACTTC. Amino acids: CASSLDRGGSYEQYF. The V gene is TRBV11-1, the J gene TRBJ2-7; 10 nucleotides match TRBD1. Germline loops: CDR1 SGHAT, CDR2 FQDESV (reference sequence). After removal of 3 bases from V and 1 base from J, the junction contained 3 bases not matched to a gene. This CDR3 has 15 amino acids.

The J gene is TRBJ1-2, the V gene TRBV25-1; TRBD1 might be the D (5 bases). This CDR3 contains 14 residues. Trimming took 3 bases from V and 10 from J, leaving 18 bases between them. CDR1 MGHDK and CDR2 SYGVNS come from the germline V gene. This chain's CDR3 is CASSEARQGTSYTF. The DNA for the CDR3 is TGTGCCAGCAGTGAGGCGAGGCAGGGAACGTCCTACACCTTC.

In DNA, the CDR3 is TGTGCCAGCAGCTTAGGGGACAGTAACTATGGCTACACCTTC. It codes for CASSLGDSNYGYTF. This chain joins TRBV7-9 and TRBJ1-2; 7 bases agree with TRBD1. The CDR3 extends over 14 amino acids. From germline, CDR1 is SEHNR and CDR2 FQNEAQ (reference sequence). The V segment lost 1 base and the J segment 1 base; nucleotides outside the gene matches: 0.

The rearrangement links TRBV25-1 to TRBJ2-3, with D tentatively TRBD1 (6 bases). The V and J ends lost 7 bases and 5 bases respectively, with 13 bases between them. The CDR3 consists of 13 residues. Germline V gives CDR1 MGHDK, CDR2 SYGVNS. The CDR3 DNA reads TGTGCCAGCAAGAGGGGGTCGGAAGATACGCAGTATTTT. Amino acids: CASKRGSEDTQYF. Drawing the rest from reference TRBV25-1 and TRBJ2-3, the complete variable domain is EADIYQTPRYLVIGTGKKITLECSQTMGHDKMYWYQQDPGMELHLIHYSYGVNSTEKGDLSSESTVSRIRTEHFPLTLESARPSHTSQYLCASKRGSEDTQYFGPGTRLTVL.

The chain combines TRBV5-5 with TRBJ1-1; TRBD1 aligns across 8 bases. The CDR3 totals 16 residues. V shed 2 bases and J 1 base; nucleotides not matched to a gene: 7. Germline CDR1 is SGHKS and CDR2 is YYEKEE (reference sequence). CDR3 DNA sequence: TGTGCCAGCAGCTTCCGTCCCGGGACAGGGAACACTGAAGCTTTCTTT. Translated, it gives CASSFRPGTGNTEAFF.

This rearrangement joins TRBV13 to TRBJ2-7; 8 bases map to TRBD1. Germline V gene data show CDR1 as PRHDT and CDR2 as FYEKMQ (reference sequence). The trim removed 4 bases at V and 9 bases at J, leaving 23 bases unmatched. The CDR3 consists of 18 residues. The CDR3: CASSSTPRSGGPLRGQYF. The CDR3 DNA reads TGTGCCAGCAGCTCAACGCCGAGATCAGGGGGCCCACTGCGGGGGCAGTACTTC.

The chain links TRBV15 to TRBJ2-7; a possible D gene is TRBD1 (6 bases). In germline, CDR1 is LNHNV, CDR2 YYDKDF (reference sequence). There are 14 residues in the CDR3. The ends were cut back, 4 bases at V and 6 bases at J, with 16 bases in the middle. CDR3 protein: CATSTDLQGGEQYF. DNA of the CDR3: TGTGCCACCAGCACGGACCTACAGGGTGGCGAGCAGTACTTC.

The genes are TRBV9 and TRBJ2-7, with 8 bases fitting TRBD2. With V trimmed by 4 bases and J by 4 bases, 13 bases remained unmatched. This CDR3 has 16 residues. Germline CDR1 is SGDLS and CDR2 is YYNGEE. CDR3 loop: CASSLREGRKGYEQYF. For the CDR3, the DNA is TGTGCCAGCAGCCTCCGGGAGGGGAGAAAGGGGTACGAGCAGTACTTC.

The rearrangement uses TRBV19 and TRBJ2-2; 10 nucleotides align to TRBD2. V dropped 3 bases and J dropped 3; count of bases not matched to a gene: 7. The length of the CDR3 is 17 residues. CDR1 is LNHDA, CDR2 SQIVND, per germline (reference sequence). The CDR3 loop is CASSMRAGGLDTGELFF. The CDR3 DNA is TGTGCCAGTAGTATGAGAGCGGGGGGGTTAGACACCGGGGAGCTGTTTTTT. The full variable domain, rest sourced from reference TRBV19 and TRBJ2-2, is DGGITQSPKYLFRKEGQNVTLSCEQNLNHDAMYWYRQDPGQGLRLIYYSQIVNDFQKGDIAEGYSVSREKKESFPLTVTSAQKNPTAFYLCASSMRAGGLDTGELFFGEGSRLTVL.

As for this clone: A read error may account for a junction end that differs from germline. This chain joins TRBV7-8 and TRBJ1-2; D ambiguous. This CDR3 is built from 16 residues. The germline V gene has CDR1 SGHVS and CDR2 FQNEAQ. This chain's CDR3 is CAGSPPGLKGDYGYTF. The DNA for the CDR3 is TGTGCCGGCAGCCCGCCAGGCCTAAAGGGAGACTATGGCTACACCTTC.

V usage is TRBV12-5 and J usage is TRBJ2-2; no reliable D call. This CDR3 has 9 amino acids. CDR1 is LGHNT and CDR2 is FRNRAP in the germline V gene. The ends were cut back, 10 bases at V and 9 bases at J, with 6 bases in the middle. CDR3 protein: CAKPRELFF. CDR3 in DNA: TGTGCTAAGCCCAGGGAGCTGTTTTTT.